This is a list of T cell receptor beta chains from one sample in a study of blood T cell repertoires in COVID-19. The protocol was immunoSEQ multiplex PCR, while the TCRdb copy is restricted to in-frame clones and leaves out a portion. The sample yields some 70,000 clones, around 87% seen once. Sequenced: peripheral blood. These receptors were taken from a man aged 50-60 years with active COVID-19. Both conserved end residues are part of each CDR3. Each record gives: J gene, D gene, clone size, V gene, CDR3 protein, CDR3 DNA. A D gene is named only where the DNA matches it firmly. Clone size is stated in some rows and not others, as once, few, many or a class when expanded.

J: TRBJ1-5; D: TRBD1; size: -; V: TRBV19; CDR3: CASMGTGVNQPQHF; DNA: TGTGCCAGTATGGGGACAGGGGTGAATCAGCCCCAGCATTTT
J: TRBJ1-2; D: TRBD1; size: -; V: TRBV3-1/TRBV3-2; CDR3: CASSQRDRVSHGYTF; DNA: TGTGCCAGCAGCCAAAGGGACAGGGTGTCCCATGGCTACACCTTC
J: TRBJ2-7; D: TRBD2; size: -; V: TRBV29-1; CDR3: CSVETSGASYEQYF; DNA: TGCAGCGTTGAAACTAGCGGAGCCTCCTACGAGCAGTACTTC
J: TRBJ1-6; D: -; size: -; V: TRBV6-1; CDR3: CASSERRWDSPLHF; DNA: TGTGCCAGCAGTGAAAGGAGATGGGATTCACCCCTCCACTTT
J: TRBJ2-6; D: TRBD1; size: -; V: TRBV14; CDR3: CASSRQQGGMSGANVLTF; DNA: TGTGCCAGCAGCCGCCAACAGGGGGGTATGTCTGGGGCCAACGTCCTGACTTTC
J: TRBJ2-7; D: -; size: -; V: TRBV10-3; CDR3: CAISVRQGFEEQYF; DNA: TGTGCCATCAGTGTACGGCAGGGGTTTGAGGAGCAGTACTTC
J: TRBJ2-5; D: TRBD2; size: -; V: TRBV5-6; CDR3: CASSTELLAGGQETQYF; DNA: TGTGCCAGCAGCACCGAACTACTAGCGGGGGGTCAAGAGACCCAGTACTTC
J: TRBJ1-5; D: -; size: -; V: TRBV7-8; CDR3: CASSLSEWQGHQPQHF; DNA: TGTGCCAGCAGCTTATCGGAGTGGCAGGGCCATCAGCCCCAGCATTTT
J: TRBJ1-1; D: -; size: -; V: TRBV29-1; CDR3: CSVEDRRGGTEAFF; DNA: TGCAGCGTTGAAGATCGGCGTGGGGGGACTGAAGCTTTCTTT
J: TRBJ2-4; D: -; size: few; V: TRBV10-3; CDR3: CAISESWGAKNIQYF; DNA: TGTGCCATCAGTGAGTCTTGGGGCGCCAAAAACATTCAGTACTTC
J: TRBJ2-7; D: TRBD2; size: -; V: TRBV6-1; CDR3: CASSVWTSGSVAYEQYF; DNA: TGTGCCAGCAGTGTTTGGACTAGCGGGAGTGTCGCCTACGAGCAGTACTTC
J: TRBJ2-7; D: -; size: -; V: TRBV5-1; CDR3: CASSPGRYEQYF; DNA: TGCGCCAGCAGCCCCGGTCGGTACGAGCAGTACTTC
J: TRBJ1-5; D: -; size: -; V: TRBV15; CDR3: CATSRQARPQHF; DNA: TGTGCCACCAGCCGACAGGCCCGGCCCCAGCATTTT
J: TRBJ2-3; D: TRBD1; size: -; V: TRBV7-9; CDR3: CASSLDRQGDTQYF; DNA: TGTGCCAGCAGCTTGGATAGACAGGGCGATACGCAGTATTTT
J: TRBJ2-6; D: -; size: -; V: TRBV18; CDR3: CASSPRRGAGAPGANVLTF; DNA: TGTGCCAGCTCACCACGGCGTGGGGCAGGGGCCCCTGGGGCCAACGTCCTGACTTTC
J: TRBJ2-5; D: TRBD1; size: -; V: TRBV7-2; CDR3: CASSLGDRGETQYF; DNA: TGTGCCAGCAGCTTAGGGGACAGGGGAGAGACCCAGTACTTC
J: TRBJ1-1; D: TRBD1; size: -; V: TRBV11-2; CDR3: CASRYRGGGGNTEAFF; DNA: TGTGCCAGCAGATACAGGGGAGGAGGTGGGAACACTGAAGCTTTCTTT
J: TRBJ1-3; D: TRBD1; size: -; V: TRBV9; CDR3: CASSVVGQGSDTIYF; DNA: TGTGCCAGCAGCGTAGTCGGACAGGGGTCAGACACCATATATTTT
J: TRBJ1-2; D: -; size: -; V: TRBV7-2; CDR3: CASSLGGPGYGYTF; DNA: TGTGCCAGCAGCTTGGGGGGACCGGGTTATGGCTACACCTTC
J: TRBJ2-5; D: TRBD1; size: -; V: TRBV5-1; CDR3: CASSFLGTEETQYF; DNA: TGCGCCAGCAGCTTCCTCGGGACAGAAGAGACCCAGTACTTC
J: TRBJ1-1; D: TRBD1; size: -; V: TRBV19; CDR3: CASTIQGAGTEAFF; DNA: TGTGCCAGTACGATACAGGGGGCCGGAACTGAAGCTTTCTTT
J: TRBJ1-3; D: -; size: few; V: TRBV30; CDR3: CAWERPPINTIYF; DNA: TGTGCCTGGGAGAGGCCCCCTATTAACACCATATATTTT
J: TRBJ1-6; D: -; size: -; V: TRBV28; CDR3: CASSTGQYNSPLHF; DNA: TGTGCCAGCAGTACCGGACAGTATAATTCACCCCTCCACTTT
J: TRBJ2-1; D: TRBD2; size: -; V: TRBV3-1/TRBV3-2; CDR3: CASSHGGVRYNEQFF; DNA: TGTGCCAGCAGCCATGGGGGGGTCCGGTACAATGAGCAGTTCTTC
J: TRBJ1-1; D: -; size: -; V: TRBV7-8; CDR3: CASSLDSRNEAFF; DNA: TGTGCCAGCAGCTTGGACAGCCGGAATGAAGCTTTCTTT
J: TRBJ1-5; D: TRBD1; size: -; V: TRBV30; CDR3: CAWSGPGTGGDQPQHF; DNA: TGTGCCTGGAGTGGTCCTGGGACAGGGGGCGATCAGCCCCAGCATTTT
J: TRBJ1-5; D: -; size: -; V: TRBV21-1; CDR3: CASSNWGQVDQPQHF; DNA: TGTGCCAGCAGCAATTGGGGACAGGTCGATCAGCCCCAGCATTTT
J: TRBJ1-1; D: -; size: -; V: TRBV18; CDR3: CASSTSMAGRGTEAFF; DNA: TGTGCCAGCTCAACCAGTATGGCAGGGAGGGGCACTGAAGCTTTCTTT
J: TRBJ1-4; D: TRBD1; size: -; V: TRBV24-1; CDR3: CATPDRVNEKLFF; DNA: TGTGCCACCCCGGACAGGGTTAATGAAAAACTGTTTTTT
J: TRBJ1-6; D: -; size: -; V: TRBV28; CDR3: CASSPNQASSYNSPLHF; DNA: TGTGCCAGCAGCCCGAACCAGGCGAGCTCCTATAATTCACCCCTCCACTTT
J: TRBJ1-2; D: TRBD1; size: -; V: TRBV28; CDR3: CASSSLRDSLNYGYTF; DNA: TGTGCCAGCAGTTCCCTCAGGGACAGCCTTAACTATGGCTACACCTTC
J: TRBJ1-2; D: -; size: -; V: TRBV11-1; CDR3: CASSSGEYYGYTF; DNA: TGTGCCAGCAGCTCAGGGGAATACTATGGCTACACCTTC
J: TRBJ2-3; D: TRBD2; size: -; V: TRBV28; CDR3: CASSLQASGSTDTQYF; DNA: TGTGCCAGCAGTTTACAGGCTAGCGGGAGCACAGATACGCAGTATTTT
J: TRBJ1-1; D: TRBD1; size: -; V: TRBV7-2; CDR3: CASSFSGTGGRNTEAFF; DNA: TGTGCCAGCAGCTTCTCCGGGACAGGGGGCCGGAACACTGAAGCTTTCTTT
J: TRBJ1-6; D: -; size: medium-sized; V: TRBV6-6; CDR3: CASSTTGISPLHF; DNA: TGTGCCAGCAGTACAACAGGGATCTCACCCCTCCACTTT
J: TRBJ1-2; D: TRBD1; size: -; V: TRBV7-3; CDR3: CASSFGPGQGGDGYTF; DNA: TGTGCCAGCAGCTTCGGCCCGGGACAGGGAGGAGATGGCTACACCTTC
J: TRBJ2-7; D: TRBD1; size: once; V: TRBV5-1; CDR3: CASSPALDRVGGEQYF; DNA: TGCGCCAGCAGCCCCGCCCTAGACAGGGTAGGGGGCGAGCAGTACTTC
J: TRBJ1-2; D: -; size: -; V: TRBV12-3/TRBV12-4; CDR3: CASSLGIQGFCTF; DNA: TGTGCCAGCAGTTTAGGTATTCAGGGGTTCTGCACCTTC
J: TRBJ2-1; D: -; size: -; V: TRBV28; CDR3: CASSRGGRYNEQFF; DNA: TGTGCCAGCAGTCGGGGTGGCAGGTACAATGAGCAGTTCTTC
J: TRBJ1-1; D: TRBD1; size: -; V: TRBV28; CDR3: CASSFSPRQGRVNTEAFF; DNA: TGTGCCAGCAGTTTTAGCCCCCGACAGGGGCGGGTGAACACTGAAGCTTTCTTT